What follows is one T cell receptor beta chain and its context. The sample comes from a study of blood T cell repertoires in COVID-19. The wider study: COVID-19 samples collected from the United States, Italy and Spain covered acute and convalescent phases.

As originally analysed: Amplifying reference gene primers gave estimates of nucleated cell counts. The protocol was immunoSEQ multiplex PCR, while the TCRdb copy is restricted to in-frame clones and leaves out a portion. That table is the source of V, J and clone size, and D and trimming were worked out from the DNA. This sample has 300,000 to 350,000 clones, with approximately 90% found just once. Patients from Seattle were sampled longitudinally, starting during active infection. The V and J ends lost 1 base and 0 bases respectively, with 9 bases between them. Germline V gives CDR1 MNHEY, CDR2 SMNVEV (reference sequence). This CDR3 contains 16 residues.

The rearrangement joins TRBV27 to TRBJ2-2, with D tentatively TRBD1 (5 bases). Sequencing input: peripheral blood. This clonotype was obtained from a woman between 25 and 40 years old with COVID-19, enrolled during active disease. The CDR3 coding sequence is TGTGCCAGCAGTTTATGGGGCCGTCCGAACACCGGGGAGCTGTTTTTT. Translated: CASSLWGRPNTGELFF.